This T cell receptor beta chain originates from a study of cytomegalovirus exposure and HLA in healthy donors. On the study more broadly: About 80 million unique TCRs, all from HLA-typed donors, were included in an early release of the data. Study results and caveats: V- and J-gene trimming in TCR beta was tied to a missense DCLRE1C variant by an analysis performed later. A previous analysis found most TCR beta V segments productive roughly 87% or roughly 30% of the time. Cytomegalovirus association was assigned to more than 150 TCR beta chains.

On this clone itself: Antigen: not known.

PCR involved 60 Vbeta and 13 Jbeta primers. Libraries were prepared by immunoSEQ multiplex PCR; TCRdb keeps only in-frame clonotypes and omits some of them. The sample lists some 170,000 clones; roughly 80% were seen once. Germline CDR1 GTSNPN, CDR2 SVGIG (reference sequence). V trimming: 2 bases; J trimming: 2 bases; junction bases outside the gene matches: 4. This CDR3 is built from 14 residues. Material: PBMCs. This receptor was taken from a woman between 50 and 59 years old in good health and CMV-seronegative. The V call is TRBV30, the J call TRBJ2-5; 8 positions match TRBD2. CDR3 protein: CAWSLAGWQETQYF. The DNA for the CDR3 is TGTGCCTGGAGTCTAGCGGGTTGGCAAGAGACCCAGTACTTC. Full variable domain (missing parts from reference TRBV30 and TRBJ2-5): SQTIHQWPATLVQPVGSPLSLECTVEGTSNPNLYWYRQAAGRGLQLLFYSVGIGQISSEVPQNLSASRPQDRQFILSSKKLLLSDSGFYLCAWSLAGWQETQYFGPGTRLLVL.